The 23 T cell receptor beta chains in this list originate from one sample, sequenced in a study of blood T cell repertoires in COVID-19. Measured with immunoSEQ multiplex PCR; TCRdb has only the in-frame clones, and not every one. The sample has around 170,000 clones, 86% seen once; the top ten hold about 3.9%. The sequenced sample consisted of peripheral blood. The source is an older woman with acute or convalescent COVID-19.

CDR3 in amino acids: CASSSQGISYEQYF. CDR3 coding DNA: TGTGCCAGCAGTTCCCAGGGGATCTCCTACGAGCAGTACTTC. This sequence joins TRBV6-5 and TRBJ2-7; D perhaps matches TRBD1 (6 bases). The germline CDR1 and CDR2 sequences are MNHEY and SVGAGI. The CDR3 has 14 residues. V was cut by 4 bases and J by 0 bases, with 10 bases left in between.

The CDR3 loop is CASSYRGYEQYF. In DNA, the CDR3 is TGTGCCAGCAGTTACCGCGGGTACGAGCAGTACTTC. The chain uses TRBV6-5 and TRBJ2-7; TRBD2 might be the D (5 bases). CDR1 and CDR2 (germline): MNHEY, SVGAGI. This CDR3 has 12 residues. V lost 2 bases to trimming and J lost 4 bases, with 6 bases between them.

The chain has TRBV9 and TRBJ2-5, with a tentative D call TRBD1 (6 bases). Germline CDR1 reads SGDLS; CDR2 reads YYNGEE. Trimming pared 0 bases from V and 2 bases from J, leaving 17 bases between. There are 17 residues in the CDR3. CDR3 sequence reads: CASSVGLGGQLQETQYF. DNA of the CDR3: TGTGCCAGCAGCGTAGGCCTGGGTGGACAGCTACAAGAGACCCAGTACTTC.

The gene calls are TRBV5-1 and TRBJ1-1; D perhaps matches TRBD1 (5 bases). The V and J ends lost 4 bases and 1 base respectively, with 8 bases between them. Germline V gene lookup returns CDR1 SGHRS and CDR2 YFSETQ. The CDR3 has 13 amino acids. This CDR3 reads CASSGQTNTEAFF. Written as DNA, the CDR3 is TGCGCCAGCAGCGGACAAACGAACACTGAAGCTTTCTTT.

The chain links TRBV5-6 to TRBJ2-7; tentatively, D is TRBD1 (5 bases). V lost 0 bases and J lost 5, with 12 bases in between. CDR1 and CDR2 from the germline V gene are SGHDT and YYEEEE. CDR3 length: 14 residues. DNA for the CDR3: TGTGCCAGCAGCTTGGTATCAGGGAACCACGAGCAGTACTTC. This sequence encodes CASSLVSGNHEQYF.

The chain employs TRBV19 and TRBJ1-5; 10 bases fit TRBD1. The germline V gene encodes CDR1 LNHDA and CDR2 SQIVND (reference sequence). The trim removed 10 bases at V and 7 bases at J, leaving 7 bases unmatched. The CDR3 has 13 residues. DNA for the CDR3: TGTGCCACCCGGGACAGGGGACTCCAGCCCCAGCATTTT. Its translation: CATRDRGLQPQHF.

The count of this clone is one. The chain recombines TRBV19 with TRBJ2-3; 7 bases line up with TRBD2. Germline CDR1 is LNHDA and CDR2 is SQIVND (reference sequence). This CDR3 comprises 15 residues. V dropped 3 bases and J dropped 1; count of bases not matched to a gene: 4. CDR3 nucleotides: TGTGCCAGTAGTATTGATAGCGGGCGCACAGATACGCAGTATTTT. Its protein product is CASSIDSGRTDTQYF.

Written as DNA, the CDR3 is TGTGCCAGCAGCAGGACAGGGTTCGGTGGCTACACCTTC. Translation: CASSRTGFGGYTF. The J gene is TRBJ1-2, the V gene TRBV12-3 or TRBV12-4; 8 nucleotides line up with TRBD1. J gave up 7 bases and V 6 bases, and 7 bases lay outside the gene matches. The CDR3 contains 13 residues.

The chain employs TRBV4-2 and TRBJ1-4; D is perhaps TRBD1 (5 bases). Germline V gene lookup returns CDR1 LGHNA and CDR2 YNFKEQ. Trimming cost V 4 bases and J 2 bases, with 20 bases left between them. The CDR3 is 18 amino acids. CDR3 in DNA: TGTGCCAGCAGCCCACCTTGGCAGGGCCCAGGCACTAATGAAAAACTGTTTTTT. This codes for CASSPPWQGPGTNEKLFF.

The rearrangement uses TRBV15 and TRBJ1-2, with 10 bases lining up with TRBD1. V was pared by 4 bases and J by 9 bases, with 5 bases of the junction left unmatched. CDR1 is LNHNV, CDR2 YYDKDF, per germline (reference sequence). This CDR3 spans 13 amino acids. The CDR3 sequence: CATSTGTGDSYTF. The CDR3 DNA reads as TGTGCCACCAGCACCGGGACAGGGGACAGCTACACCTTC. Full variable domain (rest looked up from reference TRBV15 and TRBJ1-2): DAMVIQNPRYQVTQFGKPVTLSCSQTLNHNVMYWYQQKSSQAPKLLFHYYDKDFNNEADTPDNFQSRRPNTSFCFLDIRSPGLGDTAMYLCATSTGTGDSYTFGSGTRLTVV.

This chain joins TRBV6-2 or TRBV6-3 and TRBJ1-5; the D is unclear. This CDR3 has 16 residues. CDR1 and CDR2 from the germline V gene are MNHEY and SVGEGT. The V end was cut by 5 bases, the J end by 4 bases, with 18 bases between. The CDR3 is CASSHGDAGKNQPQHF. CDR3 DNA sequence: TGTGCCAGCAGTCATGGGGATGCCGGGAAGAATCAGCCCCAGCATTTT.

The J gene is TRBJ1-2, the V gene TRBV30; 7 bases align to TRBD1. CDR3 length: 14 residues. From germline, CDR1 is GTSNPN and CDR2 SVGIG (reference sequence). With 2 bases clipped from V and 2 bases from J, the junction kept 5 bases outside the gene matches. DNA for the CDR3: TGTGCCTGGAGTACGGACAGGTCCAACTATGGCTACACCTTC. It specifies CAWSTDRSNYGYTF.

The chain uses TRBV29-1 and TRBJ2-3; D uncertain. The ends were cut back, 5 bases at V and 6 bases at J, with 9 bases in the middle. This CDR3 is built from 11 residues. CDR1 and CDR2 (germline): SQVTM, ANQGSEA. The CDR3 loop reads CSVSVYDTQYF. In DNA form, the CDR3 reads TGCAGCGTTTCAGTATATGATACGCAGTATTTT.

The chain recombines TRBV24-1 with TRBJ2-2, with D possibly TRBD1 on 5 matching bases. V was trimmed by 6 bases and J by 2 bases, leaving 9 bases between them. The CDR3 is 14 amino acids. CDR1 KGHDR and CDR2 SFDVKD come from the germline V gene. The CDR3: CATSPTGNTGELFF. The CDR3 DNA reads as TGTGCCACCAGTCCTACAGGCAACACCGGGGAGCTGTTTTTT.

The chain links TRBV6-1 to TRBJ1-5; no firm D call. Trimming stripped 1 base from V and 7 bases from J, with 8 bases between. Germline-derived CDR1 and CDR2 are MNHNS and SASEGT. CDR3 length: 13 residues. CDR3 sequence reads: CASSEGSRQPQHF. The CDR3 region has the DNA TGTGCCAGCAGTGAAGGGAGTCGCCAGCCCCAGCATTTT.

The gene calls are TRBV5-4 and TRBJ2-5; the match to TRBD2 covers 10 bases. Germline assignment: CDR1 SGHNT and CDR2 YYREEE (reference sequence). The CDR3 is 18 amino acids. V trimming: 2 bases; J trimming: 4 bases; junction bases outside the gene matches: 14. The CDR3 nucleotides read TGTGCCAGCAGCTTCGATCCCTTTAGCGGGGGGCTTATAGAGACCCAGTACTTC. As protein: CASSFDPFSGGLIETQYF.

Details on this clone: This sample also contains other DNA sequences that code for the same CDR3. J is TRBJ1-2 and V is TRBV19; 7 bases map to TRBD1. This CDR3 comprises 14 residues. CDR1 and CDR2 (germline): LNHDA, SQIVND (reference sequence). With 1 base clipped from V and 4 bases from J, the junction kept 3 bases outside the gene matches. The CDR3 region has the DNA TGTGCCAGTAGTATAGCTGCAGGGGGCTATGGCTACACCTTC. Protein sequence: CASSIAAGGYGYTF.

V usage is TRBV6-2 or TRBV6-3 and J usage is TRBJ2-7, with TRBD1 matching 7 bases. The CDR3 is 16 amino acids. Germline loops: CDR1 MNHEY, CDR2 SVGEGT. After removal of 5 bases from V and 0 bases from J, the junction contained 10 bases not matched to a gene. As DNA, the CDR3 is TGTGCCAGCAGTACCGAACAGGGGTTCCTCTCCTACGAGCAGTACTTC. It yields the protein CASSTEQGFLSYEQYF.

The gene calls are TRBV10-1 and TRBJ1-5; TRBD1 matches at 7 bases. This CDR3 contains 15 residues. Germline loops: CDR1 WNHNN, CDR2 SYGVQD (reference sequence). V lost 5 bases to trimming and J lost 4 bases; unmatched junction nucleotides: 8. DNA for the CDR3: TGCGCCAGCAGTCTACCGACAGGGCAGAATCAGCCCCAGCATTTT. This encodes CASSLPTGQNQPQHF.

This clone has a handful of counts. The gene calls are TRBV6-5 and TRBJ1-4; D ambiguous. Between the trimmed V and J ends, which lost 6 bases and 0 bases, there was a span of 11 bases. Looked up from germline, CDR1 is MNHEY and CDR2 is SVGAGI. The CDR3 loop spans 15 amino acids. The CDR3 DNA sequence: TGTGCCAGCAGAACTCTCGGGGCAACTAATGAAAAACTGTTTTTT. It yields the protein CASRTLGATNEKLFF.

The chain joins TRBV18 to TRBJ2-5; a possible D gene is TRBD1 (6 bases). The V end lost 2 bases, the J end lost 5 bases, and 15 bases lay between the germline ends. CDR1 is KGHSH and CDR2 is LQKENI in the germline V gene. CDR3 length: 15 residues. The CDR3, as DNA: TGTGCCAGCTCACCAGTGACAGGTGTACGGGAGACCCAGTACTTC. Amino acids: CASSPVTGVRETQYF.

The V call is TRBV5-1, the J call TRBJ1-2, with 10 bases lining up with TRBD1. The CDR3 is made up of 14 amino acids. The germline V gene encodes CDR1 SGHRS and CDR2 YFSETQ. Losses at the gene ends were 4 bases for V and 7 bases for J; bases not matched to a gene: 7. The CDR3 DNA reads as TGCGCCAGCAGCACCCGACAGGGGGCGGGTGGCTACACCTTC. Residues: CASSTRQGAGGYTF.

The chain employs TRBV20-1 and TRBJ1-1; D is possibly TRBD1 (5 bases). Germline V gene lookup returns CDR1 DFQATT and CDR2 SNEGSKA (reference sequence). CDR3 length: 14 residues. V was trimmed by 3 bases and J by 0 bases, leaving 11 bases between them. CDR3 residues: CSASEGSMNTEAFF. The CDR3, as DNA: TGCAGTGCTAGTGAGGGGAGTATGAACACTGAAGCTTTCTTT.